The rows below give T cell receptor beta chains drawn from one sample of a study of T-cell memory formation after mild COVID-19. TCRdb itself ran the 5' RACE reads through MiXCR, one entry per CDR3 protein. This sample has roughly 410,000 distinct CDR3 sequences, with roughly 26% found just once. Sequencing was carried out using PBMCs or a T cell subset sorted from them (not recorded which). These receptors all come from an adult woman who had mild COVID-19 (a few samples of this study predate the infection). Cell type and time point are not known. CDR3s include the opening cysteine and the closing phenylalanine or tryptophan. Fields, in order: J gene, D gene, V gene, clone size, CDR3 protein, CDR3 DNA. The D gene is left open where the match is weak. A clone size is listed for some rows: how often the clone was seen (once, few, many), or a class if it is expanded.

J: TRBJ2-3; D: -; V: TRBV29-1; size: -; CDR3: CSVESLRRDTDTQYF; DNA: TGCAGCGTTGAAAGTTTAAGGAGGGACACAGATACGCAGTATTTT
J: TRBJ2-7; D: TRBD1; V: TRBV5-1; size: -; CDR3: CASSLAGTGDYEQYF; DNA: TGCGCCAGCAGCCTGGCCGGGACAGGGGACTACGAGCAGTACTTC
J: TRBJ1-1; D: -; V: TRBV5-1; size: few; CDR3: CASQNPGTATEAFF; DNA: TGCGCCAGCCAAAATCCAGGGACCGCCACTGAAGCTTTCTTT
J: TRBJ1-1; D: -; V: TRBV7-9; size: -; CDR3: CASSFDPRQNTEAFF; DNA: TGTGCCAGCAGCTTTGATCCTCGTCAAAACACTGAAGCTTTCTTT
J: TRBJ2-3; D: -; V: TRBV6-2/TRBV6-3; size: few; CDR3: CASSQWDTQYF; DNA: TGTGCCAGCAGCCAATGGGATACGCAGTATTTT
J: TRBJ2-1; D: TRBD2; V: TRBV7-9; size: few; CDR3: CASSSQTSGRSYNEQFF; DNA: TGTGCCAGCAGCAGCCAGACTAGCGGGAGGTCCTACAATGAGCAGTTCTTC
J: TRBJ2-5; D: -; V: TRBV20-1; size: once; CDR3: CSAPTRRETQYF; DNA: TGCAGTGCGCCGACTAGGAGAGAGACCCAGTACTTC
J: TRBJ2-3; D: -; V: TRBV7-3; size: -; CDR3: CASSRDNVLREADTQYF; DNA: TGTGCCAGCAGCCGTGACAACGTCCTCAGGGAGGCAGATACGCAGTATTTT
J: TRBJ1-2; D: -; V: TRBV4-2; size: few; CDR3: CASSQGVLLYGYTF; DNA: TGTGCCAGCAGCCAAGGGGTCCTTCTCTATGGCTACACCTTC
J: TRBJ2-4; D: TRBD1; V: TRBV7-9; size: -; CDR3: CAGRRWDSKNIQYF; DNA: TGTGCCGGCCGCCGGTGGGACAGCAAAAACATTCAGTACTTC
J: TRBJ2-5; D: TRBD2; V: TRBV5-1; size: -; CDR3: CASRFGLAGQETQYF; DNA: TGCGCCAGCAGATTTGGACTAGCGGGACAAGAGACCCAGTACTTC
J: TRBJ2-7; D: -; V: TRBV9; size: few; CDR3: CASSVEGMANEQYF; DNA: TGTGCCAGCAGCGTAGAAGGGATGGCTAACGAGCAGTACTTC
J: TRBJ2-1; D: -; V: TRBV7-2; size: few; CDR3: CASSLVAPPTYNEQFF; DNA: TGTGCCAGCAGCTTAGTGGCACCCCCCACTTACAATGAGCAGTTCTTC
J: TRBJ2-2; D: TRBD1; V: TRBV5-1; size: -; CDR3: CASSPGQGSATGELFF; DNA: TGCGCCAGCAGCCCGGGACAGGGGTCCGCGACCGGGGAGCTGTTTTTT
J: TRBJ2-3; D: TRBD2; V: TRBV5-1; size: -; CDR3: CASSEDVAGTSTDTQYF; DNA: TGCGCCAGCAGCGAAGACGTAGCGGGTACTAGCACAGATACGCAGTATTTT
J: TRBJ1-5; D: -; V: TRBV3-1; size: few; CDR3: CASSQEGGRGQPQHF; DNA: TGTGCCAGCAGCCAAGAAGGAGGAAGGGGCCAGCCCCAGCATTTT
J: TRBJ2-2; D: -; V: TRBV20-1; size: few; CDR3: CSASGYEAGELFF; DNA: TGCAGTGCTAGTGGATATGAGGCCGGGGAGCTGTTTTTT
J: TRBJ1-5; D: -; V: TRBV7-9; size: few; CDR3: CASSLQTSNQPQHF; DNA: TGTGCCAGCAGTTTACAAACGAGCAATCAGCCCCAGCATTTT
J: TRBJ2-3; D: TRBD1; V: TRBV29-1; size: -; CDR3: CSVHTGTGRSDTQYF; DNA: TGCAGCGTTCATACCGGGACAGGGAGGTCAGATACGCAGTATTTT
J: TRBJ2-1; D: TRBD2; V: TRBV9; size: few; CDR3: CASSVASGGHNEQFF; DNA: TGTGCCAGCAGCGTAGCTAGCGGGGGCCACAATGAGCAGTTCTTC
J: TRBJ1-3; D: -; V: TRBV4-1; size: -; CDR3: CASSHDRSSGNTIYF; DNA: TGCGCCAGCAGCCATGACAGGAGCTCTGGAAACACCATATATTTT
J: TRBJ2-1; D: TRBD2; V: TRBV5-1; size: few; CDR3: CASSFGLALGDEQFF; DNA: TGCGCCAGCAGCTTTGGACTAGCGCTAGGAGATGAGCAGTTCTTC
J: TRBJ1-5; D: -; V: TRBV5-1; size: few; CDR3: CASSLAGTPGEPQHF; DNA: TGCGCCAGCAGCTTGGCCGGGACCCCGGGGGAGCCCCAGCATTTT
J: TRBJ2-3; D: TRBD2; V: TRBV20-1; size: many; CDR3: CSARDPDSGRMSDTQYF; DNA: TGCAGTGCTAGAGATCCGGACAGCGGGAGGATGTCAGATACGCAGTATTTT
J: TRBJ1-4; D: -; V: TRBV18; size: -; CDR3: CASSQDEKLFF; DNA: TGTGCCAGCTCCCAGGACGAGAAACTGTTTTTT